The 14 T cell receptor beta chains given below trace back to one sample, sequenced in a study of blood T cell repertoires in COVID-19. Some clones are missing from TCRdb's copy, which holds only in-frame ones; the method was immunoSEQ multiplex PCR. The sample has approximately 200,000 clones, around 95% seen once. Material for sequencing was peripheral blood. These receptors were collected from a young man with COVID-19, enrolled during active disease.

The chain carries TRBV6-5 and TRBJ2-1; TRBD2 aligns across 11 bases. Trimming cost V 5 bases and J 5 bases; bases outside gene matches: 5. CDR1 MNHEY and CDR2 SVGAGI come from the germline V gene. This CDR3 spans 15 amino acids. The CDR3 region is CASSKIAGGNNEQFF. CDR3 nucleotide sequence: TGTGCCAGCAGTAAAATAGCGGGGGGGAACAATGAGCAGTTCTTC.

The rearrangement links TRBV11-2 to TRBJ2-2, with D perhaps matching TRBD2 (5 bases). The CDR3 is 16 amino acids. V lost 3 bases to trimming and J lost 3 bases, with 14 bases between them. CDR1 and CDR2 from the germline V gene are SGHAT and FQNNGV. CDR3 sequence (DNA): TGTGCCAGCAGCTTCGCCCGGGGATCGTACACCGGGGAGCTGTTTTTT. Amino acids: CASSFARGSYTGELFF.

This chain links TRBV2 with TRBJ1-4; maybe TRBD1 (6 bases). Trimming took off 6 bases at V and 6 bases at J, with 17 bases between the two ends. Germline loops: CDR1 SNHLY, CDR2 FYNNEI. The CDR3 extends over 15 amino acids. The CDR3 DNA reads TGTGCCAGCAGGACACAGGGAGATAGTTATGAAAAACTGTTTTTT. Amino acids: CASRTQGDSYEKLFF.

The rearrangement links TRBV5-1 to TRBJ2-1; D is perhaps TRBD2 (6 bases). Germline CDR1 is SGHRS and CDR2 is YFSETQ. The V and J ends lost 1 base and 1 base respectively, with 6 bases between them. This CDR3 region has 14 residues. CDR3 loop: CASSLLASYNEQFF. In DNA, the CDR3 is TGCGCCAGCAGCTTGCTAGCGTCCTACAATGAGCAGTTCTTC.

The chain has TRBV25-1 and TRBJ2-7; 7 positions agree with TRBD1. The CDR3 is 13 residues long. Germline V gives CDR1 MGHDK, CDR2 SYGVNS. Trimming took 4 bases from V and 3 from J; bases not matched to a gene: 3. The chain's CDR3 is CASSGGGRYEQYF. The CDR3, as DNA: TGTGCCAGCAGTGGAGGGGGCCGCTACGAGCAGTACTTC.

The chain links TRBV29-1 to TRBJ2-3; 8 nucleotides match TRBD2. With V trimmed by 3 bases and J by 3 bases, 8 bases remained unmatched. The CDR3 loop spans 15 amino acids. Germline lookup yields CDR1 SQVTM and CDR2 ANQGSEA. As DNA, the CDR3 is TGCAGCGTTGAGCGGGGGGCAACGGGGACAGATACGCAGTATTTT. Amino acid sequence: CSVERGATGTDTQYF.

The V gene is TRBV28, the J gene TRBJ2-7; TRBD1 matches 10 bases. Per the germline V gene, CDR1 is MDHEN and CDR2 is SYDVKM. The CDR3 runs to 15 residues. J lost 2 bases, V lost 6 bases, and 7 bases had no gene match. CDR3 bases: TGTGCCAGCAGCCCCCCGGGACAGGGGACCTACGAGCAGTACTTC. Residues: CASSPPGQGTYEQYF. Full variable domain (missing parts from reference TRBV28 and TRBJ2-7): DVKVTQSSRYLVKRTGEKVFLECVQDMDHENMFWYRQDPGLGLRLIYFSYDVKMKEKGDIPEGYSVSREKKERFSLILESASTNQTSMYLCASSPPGQGTYEQYFGPGTRLTVT.

V is TRBV5-1 and J is TRBJ1-2, with 8 bases lining up with TRBD1. The ends lost 3 bases at V and 7 bases at J; junction bases unmatched: 5. The CDR3 is made up of 13 amino acids. The germline CDR1 and CDR2 sequences are SGHRS and YFSETQ. CDR3 residues: CASSSQDRGGYTF. CDR3 in DNA: TGCGCCAGCAGCTCCCAAGACAGGGGTGGCTACACCTTC.

CDR3 bases: TGTGCCAGCAGCCCATTACAGGAGTCACCCCTCCACTTT. This gives the protein CASSPLQESPLHF. The rearrangement uses TRBV11-2 and TRBJ1-6; D is possibly TRBD1 (5 bases). The CDR3 extends over 13 amino acids. The V gene's germline CDR1 is SGHAT and CDR2 FQNNGV. Trimming cost V 5 bases and J 10 bases, with 12 bases left between them.

This rearrangement joins TRBV30 to TRBJ2-7, with 7 bases fitting TRBD1. CDR3 size: 11 residues. Germline V gives CDR1 GTSNPN, CDR2 SVGIG (reference sequence). Trimming took 2 bases from V and 6 from J; bases not matched to a gene: 1. The CDR3 DNA reads as TGTGCCTGGAGTTCAGGGGGCGAGCAGTACTTC. Its translation: CAWSSGGEQYF.

CDR3 nucleotides: TGTGCCAGCAGACAAAGAGACAGGGAGCAGTACTTC. It encodes CASRQRDREQYF. This rearrangement joins TRBV6-6 to TRBJ2-7, with D tentatively TRBD1 (6 bases). Germline CDR1 reads MNHNY; CDR2 reads SVGAGI (reference sequence). Trimming shortened V by 6 bases and J by 7 bases, and 13 bases separated the two germline ends. The CDR3 contains 12 residues.

V and J are TRBV27 and TRBJ1-6; D is possibly TRBD1 (5 bases). CDR1 is MNHEY, CDR2 SMNVEV, per germline (reference sequence). The CDR3 is 16 amino acids. V was pared by 1 base and J by 1 base, with 8 bases between. This CDR3 is CASSLLGGSYNSPLHF. The CDR3 region has the DNA TGTGCCAGCAGTTTATTGGGGGGATCCTATAATTCACCCCTCCACTTT.

This clone was picked up a small number of times. V usage is TRBV4-2 and J usage is TRBJ1-4, with D possibly matching TRBD1 (5 bases). Trimming left V 3 bases short and J 6 bases short, with 8 bases between. This CDR3 has 13 residues. CDR1 and CDR2 from the germline V gene are LGHNA and YNFKEQ. DNA for the CDR3: TGTGCCAGCAGCCAGGGGCATTATGAAAAACTGTTTTTT. This gives the protein CASSQGHYEKLFF.

The V gene is TRBV30, the J gene TRBJ1-1, with TRBD1 identical over 9 bases. With V trimmed by 3 bases and J by 7 bases, 6 bases remained unmatched. CDR1 and CDR2 from the germline V gene are GTSNPN and SVGIG (reference sequence). The CDR3 extends over 13 amino acids. The CDR3 protein is CAWRNRGLGEAFF. CDR3 nucleotide sequence: TGTGCCTGGAGAAACAGGGGGCTTGGTGAAGCTTTCTTT.